The rows below give T cell receptor beta chains drawn from one sample of a study of T cells in Graves' hyperthyroidism and ophthalmopathy. One entry per CDR3 protein results from TCRdb running MiXCR on the multiplex PCR reads. The repertoire has 300,000 to 400,000 distinct CDR3 sequences, roughly 18% of them found once; the top ten carry 35% to 45%. Sequences were obtained from blood. All receptors come from a man aged 18 to 29 with Graves' ophthalmopathy. Each CDR3 is given with its conserved first and last residue. The D gene is left open where the match is weak. Clone sizes are given selectively: once, few, many, or a class where the clone is expanded.

v_call: TRBV24-1; j_call: TRBJ2-1; d_call: NA; clone_size: many; cdr3_aa: CATSDLGGYGSYNEQFF; cdr3_nt: TGTGCCACCAGTGATTTGGGGGGTTATGGATCCTACAATGAGCAGTTCTTC
v_call: TRBV4-1; j_call: TRBJ2-2; d_call: NA; clone_size: NA; cdr3_aa: CASSHRARSTGELFF; cdr3_nt: TGCGCCAGCAGCCACCGAGCCAGGAGTACCGGGGAGCTGTTTTTT
v_call: TRBV20-1; j_call: TRBJ1-6; d_call: NA; clone_size: many; cdr3_aa: CSATGRVLSPLHF; cdr3_nt: TGCAGTGCTACAGGCAGGGTCTTATCACCCCTCCACTTT
v_call: TRBV5-4; j_call: TRBJ1-2; d_call: NA; clone_size: NA; cdr3_aa: CASSLTGSYYGYTF; cdr3_nt: TGTGCCAGCAGCTTAACAGGGAGTTACTATGGCTACACCTTC
v_call: TRBV12-3/TRBV12-4; j_call: TRBJ2-3; d_call: TRBD2; clone_size: many; cdr3_aa: CASRRLTMTSGVTDTQYF; cdr3_nt: TGTGCCAGCAGACGACTCACGATGACTAGCGGGGTCACAGATACGCAGTATTTT
v_call: TRBV2; j_call: TRBJ2-7; d_call: TRBD1; clone_size: many; cdr3_aa: CASSDQGASEQYF; cdr3_nt: TGTGCCAGCAGTGACCAGGGGGCGTCGGAGCAGTACTTC
v_call: TRBV9; j_call: TRBJ2-1; d_call: TRBD1; clone_size: NA; cdr3_aa: CASSPWGQKNNEQFF; cdr3_nt: TGTGCCAGCAGCCCGTGGGGACAGAAGAACAATGAGCAGTTCTTC
v_call: TRBV5-1; j_call: TRBJ1-6; d_call: NA; clone_size: NA; cdr3_aa: CASSAGVVSSYNSPLHF; cdr3_nt: TGCGCCAGCAGCGCGGGCGTCGTGAGCTCCTATAATTCACCCCTCCACTTT
v_call: TRBV3-1; j_call: TRBJ2-3; d_call: TRBD2; clone_size: few; cdr3_aa: CASSRGSGGALGTDTQYF; cdr3_nt: TGTGCCAGCAGCCGGGGTAGCGGGGGGGCCCTAGGCACAGATACGCAGTATTTT
v_call: TRBV7-2; j_call: TRBJ1-1; d_call: TRBD1; clone_size: NA; cdr3_aa: CASSLGTGKWGAFF; cdr3_nt: TGTGCCAGCAGCTTAGGGACAGGGAAATGGGGAGCTTTCTTT
v_call: TRBV9; j_call: TRBJ2-1; d_call: TRBD2; clone_size: NA; cdr3_aa: CASSVSLAGFEQFF; cdr3_nt: TGTGCCAGCAGCGTAAGTTTAGCGGGGTTTGAGCAGTTCTTC
v_call: TRBV7-2; j_call: TRBJ2-2; d_call: NA; clone_size: NA; cdr3_aa: CASSSWVIDTGELFF; cdr3_nt: TGTGCCAGCAGTTCGTGGGTTATCGACACCGGGGAGCTGTTTTTT
v_call: TRBV11-2; j_call: TRBJ2-7; d_call: TRBD1; clone_size: many; cdr3_aa: CASSLGTGTPRDYEQYF; cdr3_nt: TGTGCCAGCAGCTTAGGGACAGGCACCCCTAGGGACTACGAGCAGTACTTC
v_call: TRBV11-3; j_call: TRBJ2-2; d_call: NA; clone_size: many; cdr3_aa: CASSLPATTSIPGELFF; cdr3_nt: TGTGCCAGCAGCTTACCGGCCACCACTAGCATACCCGGGGAGCTGTTTTTT
v_call: TRBV5-1; j_call: TRBJ2-7; d_call: NA; clone_size: few; cdr3_aa: CASSSWGEVTYEQYF; cdr3_nt: TGCGCCAGCAGCTCTTGGGGGGAGGTCACCTACGAGCAGTACTTC
v_call: TRBV27; j_call: TRBJ2-3; d_call: NA; clone_size: many; cdr3_aa: CASSLDLPFGTDTQYF; cdr3_nt: TGTGCCAGCAGTTTAGACCTCCCGTTCGGCACAGATACGCAGTATTTT
v_call: TRBV10-3; j_call: TRBJ2-6; d_call: NA; clone_size: NA; cdr3_aa: CAISAIGLTSSGANVLTF; cdr3_nt: TGTGCCATCAGCGCCATAGGGCTTACTAGCTCTGGGGCCAACGTCCTGACTTTC
v_call: TRBV20-1; j_call: TRBJ1-6; d_call: NA; clone_size: many; cdr3_aa: CSALRRGPNPYNSPLHF; cdr3_nt: TGCAGTGCCCTCAGGAGAGGGCCTAACCCCTATAATTCACCCCTCCACTTT